The 28 T cell receptor beta chains given below trace back to one sample, sequenced in a study of graft-versus-host responses after intestinal transplantation. Researchers placed around 200,000 CFSE-labeled responder cells in culture with around 200,000 irradiated, violet-dye-labeled stimulator cells. The table came from immunoSEQ multiplex PCR; TCRdb's copy has only in-frame clones and leaves some out. The data contain 10,000 to 15,000 clones, roughly 29% of them seen just once; the ten biggest clones take up 2.6%. The source material was alloreactive CD8+ T cells from a mixed lymphocyte reaction culture, sampled before intestinal transplant. Regarding subset: CFSE-low proliferating T cells sorted from approximately 6-day pre-transplant mixed lymphocyte reaction (GvH or HvG direction). Receptors originate from a human patient who received an intestinal transplant.

The CDR3 spells CASSLPGRLGGYTF. As DNA, the CDR3 is TGTGCCAGCAGCTTGCCGGGACGCCTAGGTGGCTACACCTTC. The V and J genes are TRBV5-6 and TRBJ1-2; D possibly corresponds to TRBD1 (5 bases). The CDR3 is 14 amino acids. Per the germline V gene, CDR1 is SGHDT and CDR2 is YYEEEE. The germline V and J ends were trimmed by 1 base and 7 bases, with 14 bases remaining between them.

This clone was detected once. The chain couples TRBV9 to TRBJ2-1; D gene unclear. Trimming removed 3 bases from V and 7 bases from J, with 14 bases in between. This CDR3 spans 14 amino acids. Per the germline V gene, CDR1 is SGDLS and CDR2 is YYNGEE. CDR3 in amino acids: CASSAWDWRNEQFF. In DNA form, the CDR3 reads TGTGCCAGCAGCGCCTGGGATTGGCGGAATGAGCAGTTCTTC.

Concerning this clone itself: Given a much more abundant clone one base away, this may be a read error. J is TRBJ2-7 and V is TRBV4-2, with D perhaps matching TRBD2 (5 bases). Between the trimmed V and J ends, which lost 2 bases and 2 bases, there was a span of 10 bases. The CDR3 has 14 residues. Germline lookup yields CDR1 LGHNA and CDR2 YNFKEQ. The CDR3 protein is CASSQYGETYEQYF. The CDR3 DNA is TGTGCCAGCAGCCAATACGGGGAGACCTACGAGCAGTACTTC.

Relative to its sample, this clone is medium-sized. DNA of the CDR3: TGTGCCAGCAGTTACGGGGGGAACACTGAAGCTTTCTTT. Translated, it gives CASSYGGNTEAFF. The V gene is TRBV6-6, the J gene TRBJ1-1; D possibly corresponds to TRBD1 (5 bases). Germline V CDR1 and CDR2: MNHNY, SVGAGI (reference sequence). The CDR3 extends over 13 amino acids. Trimming cost V 2 bases and J 1 base, with 5 bases left between them.

This clone was seen a handful of times. This chain joins TRBV5-1 and TRBJ2-5; 8 bases line up with TRBD2. CDR3 size: 15 residues. CDR1 SGHRS and CDR2 YFSETQ come from the germline V gene. Unmatched junction bases numbered 6, after V lost 0 bases and J lost 5 bases. The CDR3 here is CASSLERELWETQYF. For the CDR3, the DNA is TGCGCCAGCAGCTTGGAGCGGGAGTTATGGGAGACCCAGTACTTC. Complete variable domain (other parts from reference TRBV5-1 and TRBJ2-5): KAGVTQTPRYLIKTRGQQVTLSCSPISGHRSVSWYQQTPGQGLQFLFEYFSETQRNKGNFPGRFSGRQFSNSRSEMNVSTLELGDSALYLCASSLERELWETQYFGPGTRLLVL.

A word on this clone: An end of the junction does not agree with germline; a read error may underlie this. The chain carries TRBV6-5 and TRBJ2-1; tentative D call: TRBD1 (5 bases). CDR3 size: 12 residues. Looked up from germline, CDR1 is MNHEY and CDR2 is SVGAGI. Written as DNA, the CDR3 is TGTGCCAGCAGTACGAACGGACAAACCCTCCTCTTC. Protein product: CASSTNGQTLLF.

The J gene is TRBJ2-1, the V gene TRBV6-6; D is ambiguous. The germline V gene has CDR1 MNHNY and CDR2 SVGAGI (reference sequence). The V and J ends lost 0 bases and 10 bases respectively, with 13 bases between them. This CDR3 region has 14 residues. CDR3 nucleotide sequence: TGTGCCAGCAGTTACTCGAAATCCTCCGGGGAGCAGTTCTTC. Translating gives CASSYSKSSGEQFF.

This sequence joins TRBV28 and TRBJ2-1, with 11 bases lining up with TRBD1. Germline trimming cut 2 bases from V and 0 bases from J; bases unmatched to any gene: 3. The length of the CDR3 is 17 residues. The germline V gene has CDR1 MDHEN and CDR2 SYDVKM. Here the CDR3 reads CASSLGDRGGSYNEQFF. The CDR3 DNA follows: TGTGCCAGCAGTTTAGGGGACAGGGGGGGCTCCTACAATGAGCAGTTCTTC.

The chain recombines TRBV5-1 with TRBJ2-2; 7 bases line up with TRBD1. This CDR3 spans 14 amino acids. V trimming: 5 bases; J trimming: 7 bases; junction bases outside the gene matches: 8. CDR1 and CDR2 from the germline V gene are SGHRS and YFSETQ. The CDR3: CASRPKGAVGELFF. CDR3 nucleotide sequence: TGCGCCAGCAGGCCAAAGGGGGCGGTCGGGGAGCTGTTTTTT.

This clone rates as medium-sized. The junction and the germline gene differ at one end; a read error may be behind it. This chain links TRBV5-4 with TRBJ2-5; TRBD2 matches at 7 bases. Germline assignment: CDR1 SGHNT and CDR2 YYREEE (reference sequence). CDR3 size: 13 residues. The CDR3 sequence: CASSYLGGGLADF. In DNA form, the CDR3 reads TGTGCCAGCAGTTACCTGGGGGGAGGGCTTGCGGACTTC.

The V gene is TRBV28, the J gene TRBJ2-1, with TRBD1 matching 9 bases. CDR1 and CDR2 from the germline V gene are MDHEN and SYDVKM. The CDR3 contains 14 residues. The J segment lost 8 bases and the V segment lost 6 bases, leaving 8 bases of the junction unmatched. The CDR3 DNA sequence: TGTGCCAGCAGCCGGGACAGGGAGGTCGATGAGCAGTTCTTC. Translated: CASSRDREVDEQFF. The full variable domain, in which reference TRBV28 and TRBJ2-1 provide the parts outside the CDR3, is DVKVTQSSRYLVKRTGEKVFLECVQDMDHENMFWYRQDPGLGLRLIYFSYDVKMKEKGDIPEGYSVSREKKERFSLILESASTNQTSMYLCASSRDREVDEQFFGPGTRLTVL.

This rearrangement joins TRBV13 to TRBJ2-7; possibly TRBD1 for D (5 bases). Between the trimmed V and J ends, which lost 4 bases and 1 base, there was a span of 8 bases. The germline gives CDR1 PRHDT, CDR2 FYEKMQ (reference sequence). The CDR3 covers 13 residues. In DNA form, the CDR3 reads TGTGCCAGCAGCTCGACAGATTCCTACGAGCAGTACTTC. Translated, it gives CASSSTDSYEQYF.

The genes are TRBV19 and TRBJ1-1; D possibly corresponds to TRBD1 (6 bases). CDR1 and CDR2 (germline): LNHDA, SQIVND (reference sequence). Trimming removed 5 bases at V and 4 bases at J, with 14 bases between. CDR3 length: 14 residues. The CDR3 DNA is TGTGCCAGTAGTCTACAGGGTTCCGCCACTGAAGCTTTCTTT. Translating it yields CASSLQGSATEAFF.

This clone is medium-sized (0.01 to 0.1%). V and J are TRBV6-5 and TRBJ2-1; D call uncertain. Germline values: CDR1 MNHEY, CDR2 SVGAGI. This CDR3 comprises 13 residues. The V gene lost 2 bases and the J gene lost 9 bases, with 11 bases spanning the gap. CDR3 coding DNA: TGTGCCAGCAGTTACGGCCATCCCGGTGAGCAGTTCTTC. It encodes CASSYGHPGEQFF.

This clone has a handful of counts. V is TRBV5-8 and J is TRBJ2-1; D perhaps matches TRBD1 (5 bases). Trimming took off 0 bases at V and 10 bases at J, with 5 bases between the two ends. Germline CDR1 SGHTS, CDR2 YDEGEE. This CDR3 region has 11 residues. Written as DNA, the CDR3 is TGTGCCAGCAGCTTGGGGACAGAGCAGTTCTTC. Translating it yields CASSLGTEQFF.

This clone has a single count. The CDR3 nucleotides read TGTGCCAGCAGCCCCGACTTTGGCGTGAATGAGCAGTTCTTC. It yields the protein CASSPDFGVNEQFF. The V call is TRBV7-9, the J call TRBJ2-1; D is unclear. Trimming took off 5 bases at V and 7 bases at J, with 15 bases between the two ends. Germline assignment: CDR1 SEHNR and CDR2 FQNEAQ (reference sequence). There are 14 residues in the CDR3.

The chain joins TRBV6-5 to TRBJ2-7; no firm D call. Trimming took 0 bases from V and 1 from J, leaving 7 bases between them. The CDR3 has 14 residues. Germline V gene sequence: CDR1 MNHEY, CDR2 SVGAGI. CDR3 sequence: CASSYSQHSYEQYF. The CDR3 region has the DNA TGTGCCAGCAGTTACTCCCAGCATTCCTACGAGCAGTACTTC.

The chain is built from TRBV7-9 and TRBJ1-4, with a tentative D call TRBD1 (6 bases). Trimming pared 4 bases from V and 3 bases from J, leaving 9 bases between. Germline V gene lookup returns CDR1 SEHNR and CDR2 FQNEAQ (reference sequence). The CDR3 is 14 residues long. CDR3 loop: CASSYRVPNEKLFF. In nucleotides, the CDR3 is TGTGCCAGCAGCTACAGGGTCCCTAATGAAAAACTGTTTTTT. Filled out from reference TRBV7-9 and TRBJ1-4, the complete variable domain reads DTGVSQNPRHKITKRGQNVTFRCDPISEHNRLYWYRQTLGQGPEFLTYFQNEAQLEKSRLLSDRFSAERPKGSFSTLEIQRTEQGDSAMYLCASSYRVPNEKLFFGSGTQLSVL.

V usage is TRBV27 and J usage is TRBJ1-2; possible D gene TRBD1, 6 bases. The CDR3 length is 14 residues. CDR1 MNHEY and CDR2 SMNVEV come from the germline V gene (reference sequence). Trimming took 3 bases from V and 0 from J, leaving 8 bases between them. CDR3 in amino acids: CASSFGGPNYGYTF. CDR3 nucleotide sequence: TGTGCCAGCAGTTTTGGGGGGCCTAACTATGGCTACACCTTC.

The CDR3 protein is CASSLAGETQYF. In DNA form, the CDR3 reads TGTGCCAGCAGCCTAGCGGGAGAGACCCAGTACTTC. V and J are TRBV16 and TRBJ2-5, with TRBD2 identical over 7 bases. The CDR3 is 12 amino acids. The J segment lost 4 bases and the V segment lost 4 bases, leaving 0 bases of the junction unmatched. CDR1 and CDR2 from the germline V gene are KGHSY and FQNENV.

Sample share makes this clone medium-sized. V usage is TRBV12-2 and J usage is TRBJ1-1; the table calls TRBD1, which could not be checked here. TRBV12-2 is a listed pseudogene. CDR3 length: 15 residues. The chain's CDR3 is CASRFHQGMNTEAFF. DNA for the CDR3: TGTGCAAGTCGCTTCCATCAGGGGATGAACACTGAAGCTTTCTTT.

V usage is TRBV2 and J usage is TRBJ2-7; TRBD2 agrees at 9 bases. Per the germline V gene, CDR1 is SNHLY and CDR2 is FYNNEI. J was trimmed by 1 base and V by 2 bases; bases with no gene match: 0. The CDR3 has 14 residues. CDR3 bases: TGTGCCAGCAGTGAACTAGCGGGATCCTACGAGCAGTACTTC. Translation: CASSELAGSYEQYF.

The rearrangement links TRBV6-7 to TRBJ1-1; 9 bases map to TRBD1. TRBV6-7 belongs to the ORF category, with a function that is uncertain. There are 16 residues in the CDR3. Trimming took 2 bases from V and 3 from J; bases not matched to a gene: 7. CDR3 coding DNA: TGTGCCAGCAGTTACACTAACAGGGGGCGCGACACTGAAGCTTTCTTT. It encodes CASSYTNRGRDTEAFF.

This chain joins TRBV5-6 and TRBJ2-3, with TRBD2 matching over 10 bases. The CDR3 runs 17 residues. The V gene's germline CDR1 is SGHDT and CDR2 YYEEEE. With 0 bases clipped from V and 2 bases from J, the junction kept 6 bases outside the gene matches. CDR3 bases: TGTGCCAGCAGCTTGGGAGCTAGCGGGAGATCCACAGATACGCAGTATTTT. Amino acids: CASSLGASGRSTDTQYF. Complete variable domain (other parts from reference TRBV5-6 and TRBJ2-3): DAGVTQSPTHLIKTRGQQVTLRCSPKSGHDTVSWYQQALGQGPQFIFQYYEEEERQRGNFPDRFSGHQFPNYSSELNVNALLLGDSALYLCASSLGASGRSTDTQYFGPGTRLTVL.

The chain uses TRBV7-2 and TRBJ2-7; 10 bases line up with TRBD2. This CDR3 has 15 amino acids. Trimming cost V 1 base and J 3 bases; bases outside gene matches: 3. The germline V gene has CDR1 SGHTA and CDR2 FQGNSA. CDR3 DNA: TGTGCCAGCAGCTTAGTGGCTAGCGGGAGCTACGAGCAGTACTTC. Translated: CASSLVASGSYEQYF.

This chain connects TRBV5-1 to TRBJ2-3, with 7 bases matching TRBD2. Germline V gives CDR1 SGHRS, CDR2 YFSETQ. After removal of 1 base from V and 0 bases from J, the junction contained 2 bases not matched to a gene. CDR3 length: 15 amino acids. The CDR3 bases are TGCGCCAGCAGCTTGATACTAGCGAGCACAGATACGCAGTATTTT. Its translation is CASSLILASTDTQYF.

This clone has only a few counts. V is TRBV7-9 and J is TRBJ2-7, with 8 bases lining up with TRBD1. The V and J ends lost 2 bases and 6 bases, in that order; junction bases with no gene match: 6. The germline CDR1 and CDR2 sequences are SEHNR and FQNEAQ (reference sequence). The CDR3 extends over 14 amino acids. As DNA, the CDR3 is TGTGCCAGCAGCTTACGCGGACAGGGAAGCGAGCAGTACTTC. Amino acids: CASSLRGQGSEQYF.

J is TRBJ2-7 and V is TRBV11-3; D is uncertain. The length of the CDR3 is 15 residues. Germline CDR1 and CDR2: SGHNT and YENEEA. Trimming shortened V by 0 bases and J by 5 bases, and 14 bases separated the two germline ends. CDR3: CASSLDVSGVDEQYF. CDR3 nucleotide sequence: TGTGCCAGCAGCTTAGATGTGTCGGGTGTCGACGAGCAGTACTTC.